This section outlines one TCR beta chain sequence together with its context. What it binds is unknown. Germline trimming cut 5 bases from V and 0 bases from J; bases unmatched to any gene: 9. The CDR3 totals 16 residues. CDR1 and CDR2 from the germline V gene are SEHNR and FQNEAQ (reference sequence). This sample is part of a study of lymphopenia after photon versus proton radiotherapy. Study-level findings and limits: A bigger post-nadir fall in TCR diversity correlated inversely with survival time in deceased patients. After the lymphocyte nadir, photon-treated repertoires showed oligoclonal expansion, especially of CD8+ Temra cells.

Profiled with immunoSEQ multiplex PCR; TCRdb holds only in-frame clones, not every one. Of more than 45,000 clones listed, approximately 84% were seen once; the top ten hold around 2.1%. Sequencing was performed on peripheral blood, taken from a patient treated with proton-based radiotherapy. The clonotype originates from a man aged 55 to 69 with pancreatic cancer. The chain employs TRBV7-9 and TRBJ2-7, with 8 bases lining up with TRBD2. The CDR3 reads CASSLGRSGSSYEQYF. The CDR3 DNA reads as TGTGCCAGCAGCCTAGGCAGGAGCGGGAGCTCCTACGAGCAGTACTTC.